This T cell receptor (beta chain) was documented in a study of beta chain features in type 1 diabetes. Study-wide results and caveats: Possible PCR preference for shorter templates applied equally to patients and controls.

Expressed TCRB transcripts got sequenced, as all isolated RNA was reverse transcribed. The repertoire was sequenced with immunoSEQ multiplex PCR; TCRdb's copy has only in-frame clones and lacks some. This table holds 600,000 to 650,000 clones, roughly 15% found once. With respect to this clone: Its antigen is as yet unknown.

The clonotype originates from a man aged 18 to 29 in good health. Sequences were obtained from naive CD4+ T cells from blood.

The DNA for the CDR3 is TGTGCCAGCAGTGAACAGGGTTCCTATAATTCACCCCTCCACTTT. Residues: CASSEQGSYNSPLHF. This rearrangement joins TRBV6-1 to TRBJ1-6; TRBD1 is a possible D gene (5 bases). Trimming removed 2 bases from V and 1 base from J, with 6 bases in between. Germline-derived CDR1 and CDR2 are MNHNS and SASEGT. This CDR3 has 15 residues.